These T cell receptor beta chains were read from a single sample in a study of metastatic and nonmetastatic thyroid tumors. TCRdb called clones again from the PCR reads with MiXCR. The table lists approximately 17,000 clones, about 26% of them singletons. Sequences were obtained from adjacent normal tissue. These receptors all come from a female donor with papillary thyroid cancer or a benign thyroid nodule (not recorded which). Some clones in this sample may be carry-over from other donors' samples. Both conserved end residues are part of each CDR3. D genes are given only for firm matches. The listing skips clone size in some rows; elsewhere it reads once, few, many or a size class.

j_call: TRBJ2-7
clone_size: few
v_call: TRBV18
d_call: TRBD2
cdr3_aa: CASSRTSGSPYEQYF
cdr3_nt: TGTGCCAGCTCACGAACTAGCGGGTCCCCCTACGAGCAGTACTTC

j_call: TRBJ1-1
clone_size: few
v_call: TRBV12-3/TRBV12-4
d_call: NA
cdr3_aa: CASSLWGEAFF
cdr3_nt: TGTGCCAGCAGTTTGTGGGGTGAAGCTTTCTTT

j_call: TRBJ1-5
clone_size: NA
v_call: TRBV28
d_call: NA
cdr3_aa: CASSATRRVGSQPQHF
cdr3_nt: TGTGCCAGCAGTGCCACCCGTCGGGTTGGGAGTCAGCCCCAGCATTTT

j_call: TRBJ2-1
clone_size: NA
v_call: TRBV5-1
d_call: NA
cdr3_aa: CATRPGGSYNEQFF
cdr3_nt: TGCGCCACCCGCCCCGGGGGCTCCTACAATGAGCAGTTCTTC

j_call: TRBJ2-1
clone_size: NA
v_call: TRBV5-1
d_call: TRBD2
cdr3_aa: CASSLAGWSGRAFEQFF
cdr3_nt: TGTGCCAGCAGCTTGGCCGGTTGGAGCGGGAGGGCCTTTGAGCAGTTCTTC

j_call: TRBJ2-3
clone_size: NA
v_call: TRBV7-6
d_call: NA
cdr3_aa: CASSFGSTDTQYF
cdr3_nt: TGTGCCAGCAGCTTCGGATCTACAGATACGCAGTATTTT

j_call: TRBJ1-1
clone_size: NA
v_call: TRBV18
d_call: NA
cdr3_aa: CASSLDCHTEAFF
cdr3_nt: TGTGCCAGCTCACTGGACTGTCACACTGAAGCTTTCTTT

j_call: TRBJ2-1
clone_size: few
v_call: TRBV2
d_call: TRBD2
cdr3_aa: CASSRLAQNNEQFF
cdr3_nt: TGTGCCAGCAGCAGACTAGCCCAAAACAATGAGCAGTTCTTC

j_call: TRBJ2-1
clone_size: NA
v_call: TRBV6-5
d_call: NA
cdr3_aa: CASSLPTVPSYNEQFF
cdr3_nt: TGTGCCAGCAGCCTTCCCACTGTACCCTCCTACAATGAGCAGTTCTTC

j_call: TRBJ1-1
clone_size: NA
v_call: TRBV19
d_call: TRBD1
cdr3_aa: CASTRGQGALRNTEAFF
cdr3_nt: TGTGCCAGTACCAGGGGACAGGGGGCCCTCAGGAACACTGAAGCTTTCTTT

j_call: TRBJ2-2
clone_size: once
v_call: TRBV5-1
d_call: NA
cdr3_aa: CASSPRITGLNTGELFF
cdr3_nt: TGCGCCAGCAGCCCCCGAATTACAGGGTTGAACACCGGGGAGCTGTTTTTT

j_call: TRBJ1-1
clone_size: few
v_call: TRBV5-5
d_call: NA
cdr3_aa: CASSSLGGTTEAFF
cdr3_nt: TGTGCCAGCAGCTCCCTCGGAGGGACGACTGAAGCTTTCTTT

j_call: TRBJ2-1
clone_size: NA
v_call: TRBV12-3/TRBV12-4
d_call: TRBD2
cdr3_aa: CASSSSGAGYNEQFF
cdr3_nt: TGTGCCAGCAGTTCTAGCGGGGCGGGGTACAATGAGCAGTTCTTC

j_call: TRBJ2-2
clone_size: NA
v_call: TRBV11-3
d_call: NA
cdr3_aa: CASSLDLSGPTGELFF
cdr3_nt: TGTGCCAGCAGCTTAGATCTGTCAGGTCCCACCGGGGAGCTGTTTTTT

j_call: TRBJ2-1
clone_size: NA
v_call: TRBV12-3/TRBV12-4
d_call: NA
cdr3_aa: CASTTHWGGDEQFF
cdr3_nt: TGTGCCAGCACCACGCACTGGGGGGGCGATGAGCAGTTCTTC

j_call: TRBJ1-3
clone_size: NA
v_call: TRBV6-1
d_call: TRBD1
cdr3_aa: CASRQTGTGGGNTIYF
cdr3_nt: TGTGCCAGCAGACAGACCGGGACAGGGGGAGGAAACACCATATATTTT

j_call: TRBJ2-7
clone_size: NA
v_call: TRBV2
d_call: TRBD2
cdr3_aa: CASSESPPREPYEQYF
cdr3_nt: TGTGCCAGCAGTGAGTCACCTCCGCGGGAGCCGTACGAGCAGTACTTC

j_call: TRBJ1-2
clone_size: few
v_call: TRBV20-1
d_call: TRBD1
cdr3_aa: CSATRDRGNYGYTF
cdr3_nt: TGCAGTGCTACCCGGGACAGGGGGAACTATGGCTACACCTTC

j_call: TRBJ1-3
clone_size: NA
v_call: TRBV2
d_call: NA
cdr3_aa: CASSGPPDRLGFSGNTIYF
cdr3_nt: TGTGCCAGCAGTGGCCCGCCTGACCGGCTGGGGTTCTCTGGAAACACCATATATTTT

j_call: TRBJ2-7
clone_size: NA
v_call: TRBV11-3
d_call: NA
cdr3_aa: CASSLSKRGISYEQYF
cdr3_nt: TGTGCCAGCAGCTTATCAAAGAGGGGGATCTCCTACGAGCAGTACTTC

j_call: TRBJ1-3
clone_size: NA
v_call: TRBV20-1
d_call: NA
cdr3_aa: CSARGTTGNTIYF
cdr3_nt: TGCAGTGCTAGGGGGACAACCGGAAACACCATATATTTT

j_call: TRBJ1-2
clone_size: NA
v_call: TRBV5-5
d_call: NA
cdr3_aa: CASSVIGSGYTF
cdr3_nt: TGTGCCAGCAGCGTGATTGGGTCTGGCTACACCTTC

j_call: TRBJ2-5
clone_size: few
v_call: TRBV28
d_call: TRBD1
cdr3_aa: CASSSNRGRRETQYF
cdr3_nt: TGTGCCAGCAGTTCAAACAGGGGGCGCCGGGAGACCCAGTACTTC

j_call: TRBJ1-1
clone_size: NA
v_call: TRBV2
d_call: TRBD1
cdr3_aa: CASRGDRGVGTEAFF
cdr3_nt: TGTGCCAGCAGAGGGGACAGGGGGGTAGGGACTGAAGCTTTCTTT

j_call: TRBJ1-5
clone_size: few
v_call: TRBV30
d_call: TRBD1
cdr3_aa: CAWSEQGTSNQPQHF
cdr3_nt: TGTGCCTGGAGTGAACAGGGGACGAGCAATCAGCCCCAGCATTTT

j_call: TRBJ1-5
clone_size: few
v_call: TRBV6-1
d_call: TRBD1
cdr3_aa: CASRRRTGSNQPQHF
cdr3_nt: TGTGCCAGCAGGAGACGGACAGGGAGCAATCAGCCCCAGCATTTT

j_call: TRBJ1-1
clone_size: few
v_call: TRBV7-6
d_call: NA
cdr3_aa: CASSSGREAFF
cdr3_nt: TGTGCCAGCAGCTCAGGGCGCGAAGCTTTCTTT

j_call: TRBJ2-7
clone_size: many
v_call: TRBV10-3
d_call: NA
cdr3_aa: CAIRQNYEQYF
cdr3_nt: TGTGCCATCCGCCAGAACTACGAGCAGTACTTC

j_call: TRBJ1-2
clone_size: NA
v_call: TRBV7-2
d_call: NA
cdr3_aa: CASSSYASGRNGYTF
cdr3_nt: TGTGCCAGCAGCTCTTATGCCTCTGGGCGGAACGGCTACACCTTC

j_call: TRBJ1-5
clone_size: few
v_call: TRBV27
d_call: NA
cdr3_aa: CASSPRYGQPQHF
cdr3_nt: TGTGCCAGCAGTCCCCGGTACGGCCAGCCCCAGCATTTT

j_call: TRBJ2-5
clone_size: NA
v_call: TRBV20-1
d_call: TRBD2
cdr3_aa: CSATPLAGVRETQYF
cdr3_nt: TGCAGTGCAACTCCTCTAGCGGGAGTTAGAGAGACCCAGTACTTC

j_call: TRBJ2-1
clone_size: NA
v_call: TRBV12-3/TRBV12-4
d_call: TRBD1
cdr3_aa: CASSLGLRGSRTGDINEQFF
cdr3_nt: TGTGCCAGCAGTTTGGGCCTCAGGGGTTCCCGGACAGGGGACATCAATGAGCAGTTCTTC

j_call: TRBJ2-1
clone_size: NA
v_call: TRBV28
d_call: TRBD2
cdr3_aa: CASSRPTSGGPEPF
cdr3_nt: TGTGCCAGCAGTCGCCCGACTAGCGGAGGACCTGAACCCTTC

j_call: TRBJ1-4
clone_size: few
v_call: TRBV6-1
d_call: NA
cdr3_aa: CASSEVAGKTGGEKLFF
cdr3_nt: TGTGCCAGCAGTGAAGTGGCAGGGAAAACGGGTGGCGAAAAACTGTTTTTT

j_call: TRBJ2-3
clone_size: few
v_call: TRBV29-1
d_call: TRBD1
cdr3_aa: CSVNRGQRDTQYF
cdr3_nt: TGCAGCGTTAACAGGGGTCAAAGGGATACGCAGTATTTT

j_call: TRBJ1-3
clone_size: few
v_call: TRBV12-3/TRBV12-4
d_call: NA
cdr3_aa: CASSLRVAGNTIYF
cdr3_nt: TGTGCCAGCAGTTTGAGGGTAGCTGGAAACACCATATATTTT

j_call: TRBJ2-7
clone_size: NA
v_call: TRBV10-3
d_call: TRBD1
cdr3_aa: CAIAEGADEQYF
cdr3_nt: TGTGCCATCGCCGAGGGGGCGGACGAGCAGTACTTC

j_call: TRBJ2-1
clone_size: NA
v_call: TRBV7-3
d_call: TRBD2
cdr3_aa: CASILAGGTYNEQFF
cdr3_nt: TGTGCCAGCATCTTAGCGGGAGGGACCTACAATGAGCAGTTCTTC

j_call: TRBJ2-1
clone_size: few
v_call: TRBV12-3/TRBV12-4
d_call: TRBD2
cdr3_aa: CASRIAGGRHEQFF
cdr3_nt: TGTGCCAGCAGGATAGCGGGGGGTCGCCATGAGCAGTTCTTC

j_call: TRBJ1-2
clone_size: NA
v_call: TRBV18
d_call: NA
cdr3_aa: CASSPPSQSNYGYTF
cdr3_nt: TGTGCCAGCTCACCACCGTCCCAATCTAACTATGGCTACACCTTC

j_call: TRBJ1-2
clone_size: NA
v_call: TRBV6-1
d_call: NA
cdr3_aa: CASWFGYGYTF
cdr3_nt: TGTGCCAGCTGGTTTGGATATGGCTACACCTTC

j_call: TRBJ1-1
clone_size: few
v_call: TRBV24-1
d_call: NA
cdr3_aa: CATSDRGRTEAFF
cdr3_nt: TGTGCCACCAGTGACCGGGGTAGGACTGAAGCTTTCTTT

j_call: TRBJ1-4
clone_size: NA
v_call: TRBV6-1
d_call: NA
cdr3_aa: CASSEEVPGAGLF
cdr3_nt: TGTGCCAGCAGTGAAGAGGTTCCAGGGGCGGGCCTTTTT

j_call: TRBJ2-7
clone_size: NA
v_call: TRBV30
d_call: TRBD1
cdr3_aa: CAWSRGIAGGGGGFSYEQYF
cdr3_nt: TGTGCCTGGAGTAGGGGTATCGCAGGGGGCGGTGGCGGTTTCTCCTACGAGCAGTACTTC